One and the same sample provided the 16 T cell receptor beta chains below, sequenced in a study of regulatory T cells in long-lasting Graves disease. According to the study, TCR beta libraries were built with iRepertoire HTBI primers and CDR3-region Arm-PCR. From the multiplex PCR reads, TCRdb called clonotypes with MiXCR, one entry per CDR3 protein. The data contain over 500,000 distinct CDR3 sequences, 16% of them seen just once; the ten biggest clones take up around 19%. As to time point: newly diagnosed GD, antithyroid drugs for less than 3 months. With RNA extracted from PBMCs as input, the TCR library was made. This sample also belongs to another study, concerning T cells in Graves' hyperthyroidism and ophthalmopathy.

The sample here was peripheral blood mononuclear cells (PBMCs), taken at new diagnosis, from a patient treated with antithyroid drugs. These TCRs come from a woman aged 25 to 39 with Graves disease.

The chain combines TRBV5-1 with TRBJ2-3; D not certain. This CDR3 region has 12 residues. CDR1 and CDR2 from the germline V gene are SGHRS and YFSETQ. The V and J ends lost 4 bases and 6 bases respectively, with 9 bases between them. CDR3 bases: TGCGCCAGCAGCCAGATCGGGGATACGCAGTATTTT. Translated: CASSQIGDTQYF.

This clonotype was seen a handful of times. V usage is TRBV7-2 and J usage is TRBJ1-1; perhaps TRBD1 as D (5 bases). The CDR3 totals 14 residues. Germline CDR1 and CDR2: SGHTA and FQGNSA. V shed 4 bases and J shed 6 bases, with 15 bases lying between them. Here the CDR3 reads CASSSPGGGAEAFF. The CDR3 DNA follows: TGTGCCAGCAGCTCCCCGGGGGGGGGTGCTGAAGCTTTCTTT.

V usage is TRBV19 and J usage is TRBJ2-2; TRBD2 aligns across 11 bases. Trimming cost V 10 bases and J 0 bases; bases outside gene matches: 22. The CDR3 extends over 21 amino acids. The germline CDR1 and CDR2 sequences are LNHDA and SQIVND (reference sequence). The chain's CDR3 is CATQLPGRLAGGPTNTGELFF. The CDR3 nucleotides read TGTGCCACCCAACTCCCGGGGAGGCTAGCGGGAGGCCCAACGAACACCGGGGAGCTGTTTTTT.

There are many counts of this clonotype. The V call is TRBV11-2, the J call TRBJ2-3; tentative D call: TRBD2 (5 bases). Germline CDR1 and CDR2: SGHAT and FQNNGV. This CDR3 is 14 amino acids long. The V gene lost 5 bases and the J gene lost 4 bases, with 13 bases spanning the gap. In nucleotides, the CDR3 is TGTGCCAGCAGCGCAAGAGGGCGCCCAGATACGCAGTATTTT. Its translation: CASSARGRPDTQYF.

V is TRBV20-1 and J is TRBJ2-1; 11 bases align to TRBD2. The CDR3 runs 18 residues. The J segment lost 7 bases and the V segment lost 1 base, leaving 15 bases of the junction unmatched. CDR1 is DFQATT, CDR2 SNEGSKA, per germline (reference sequence). The CDR3 DNA reads TGCAGTGCTAGAGCCCCGACTCCGGGACTAGCGGCGGGGAATGAGCAGTTCTTC. It codes for CSARAPTPGLAAGNEQFF.

The V gene is TRBV5-1, the J gene TRBJ2-2, with a tentative D call TRBD1 (7 bases). Per the germline V gene, CDR1 is SGHRS and CDR2 is YFSETQ. The CDR3 is 17 amino acids. The V end was cut by 0 bases, the J end by 0 bases, with 12 bases between. The CDR3 is CASSLGRGTANTGELFF. The CDR3 nucleotides read TGCGCCAGCAGCTTGGGGAGGGGGACAGCGAACACCGGGGAGCTGTTTTTT.

A note on this clonotype: A read error is possible here, since a much larger clone lies one base away. This chain joins TRBV2 and TRBJ2-1; 13 bases align to TRBD2. Germline CDR1 SNHLY, CDR2 FYNNEI. This CDR3 is 17 amino acids long. Here the CDR3 reads CAGRTGTSGKSYNGQFF. For the CDR3, the DNA is TGTGCCGGACGGACCGGGACTAGCGGGAAATCCTACAATGGGCAGTTCTTC.

This clonotype appeared a few times. The V and J genes are TRBV19 and TRBJ1-5; no clear D. The germline V and J ends were trimmed by 3 bases and 3 bases, with 24 bases remaining between them. This CDR3 region has 19 residues. Looked up from germline, CDR1 is LNHDA and CDR2 is SQIVND (reference sequence). CDR3 DNA sequence: TGTGCCAGTAGTATGGGCGCGGGTCGGGAGTCCCGAATCAATCAGCCCCAGCATTTT. It codes for CASSMGAGRESRINQPQHF.

This chain uses TRBV20-1 with TRBJ2-1; TRBD2 might be the D (6 bases). Per the germline V gene, CDR1 is DFQATT and CDR2 is SNEGSKA (reference sequence). Trimming cost V 1 base and J 8 bases, with 27 bases left between them. The CDR3 is 18 amino acids. The CDR3 loop reads CSARGKALAARRSYEQFF. The DNA for the CDR3 is TGCAGTGCTAGAGGTAAAGCACTAGCAGCTAGGAGGTCGTATGAGCAGTTCTTC.

In this sample, this clonotype turned up many times. This chain connects TRBV27 to TRBJ2-1, with 7 nucleotides matching TRBD2. With 6 bases clipped from V and 8 bases from J, the junction kept 10 bases outside the gene matches. Germline assignment: CDR1 MNHEY and CDR2 SMNVEV (reference sequence). This CDR3 is built from 14 residues. CDR3 amino acids: CASRGQREADEQFF. CDR3 DNA sequence: TGTGCCAGCAGGGGGCAGCGGGAAGCGGATGAGCAGTTCTTC.

This clonotype was picked up many times. One end of the junction varies from germline; a read error may be responsible. J is TRBJ1-1 and V is TRBV28, with no clear D. The germline V gene encodes CDR1 MDHEN and CDR2 SYDVKM. CDR3 length: 14 amino acids. CDR3 residues: CASSRAPGNTEASF. The CDR3 nucleotides read TGTGCCAGCAGCCGTGCCCCGGGAAACACTGAAGCTTCCTTT.

The genes are TRBV27 and TRBJ2-3; D is uncertain. The length of the CDR3 is 11 residues. Trimming left V 3 bases short and J 6 bases short, with 4 bases between. CDR1 and CDR2 (germline): MNHEY, SMNVEV (reference sequence). The DNA for the CDR3 is TGTGCCAGCAGTTTTAAGGATACGCAGTATTTT. This codes for CASSFKDTQYF.

Comments on this clonotype: A much larger clone differs by one base, so this may be a read error. CDR3 in DNA: TGTGCCACCAGTGGTTCCCCGACTGAAGGCTACACCTTC. Translation gives CATSGSPTEGYTF. The chain links TRBV24-1 to TRBJ1-2; D call uncertain. CDR1 KGHDR and CDR2 SFDVKD come from the germline V gene. This CDR3 has 13 residues. V was shortened by 5 bases and J by 8 bases, with 14 bases between the two germline ends.

The rearrangement uses TRBV12-5 and TRBJ1-1; a possible D gene is TRBD1 (6 bases). CDR1 LGHNT and CDR2 FRNRAP come from the germline V gene. CDR3 size: 15 residues. The V end lost 1 base, the J end lost 5 bases, and 14 bases lay between the germline ends. Here the CDR3 reads CASGLGLGGYTEAFF. The DNA for the CDR3 is TGTGCTAGTGGTTTGGGCCTGGGGGGCTATACTGAAGCTTTCTTT.

This clonotype was observed many times. The chain's CDR3 is CASKQDSFYEQYF. As DNA, the CDR3 is TGTGCCAGCAAACAAGACAGTTTCTACGAGCAGTACTTC. The J gene is TRBJ2-7, the V gene TRBV12-3 or TRBV12-4; perhaps TRBD1 as D (5 bases). The CDR3 runs to 13 residues. The V end was cut by 7 bases, the J end by 3 bases, with 13 bases between.

This clonotype showed up just once. The chain employs TRBV10-3 and TRBJ1-5; no definite D call. CDR1 is ENHRY, CDR2 SYGVKD, per germline. The CDR3 has 15 amino acids. V was cut by 0 bases and J by 0 bases, with 6 bases left in between. CDR3 DNA: TGTGCCATCAGTGAGTCTTTATATAGCAATCAGCCCCAGCATTTT. It encodes CAISESLYSNQPQHF.